Sequencing of this T cell receptor beta chain was carried out in a study of cytomegalovirus exposure and HLA in healthy donors. General study points: As immune exposure information, only CMV serostatus was available. Equally common other TCR beta chains were less clonally expanded than HLA-associated ones, a later analysis found.

This clone was seen only once. No antigen is known for it. PCR was performed using 60 Vbeta and 13 Jbeta primers. Generated by immunoSEQ multiplex PCR, the TCRdb table keeps only in-frame clones and is missing some. The data show under 200,000 clones, 87% seen once. Despite likely unrecorded immune exposures, the donors were nominally healthy at the time of sampling. From germline, CDR1 is LNHDA and CDR2 SQIVND (reference sequence). This CDR3 has 15 residues. V gave up 5 bases and J gave up 4 bases; unmatched junction bases: 9. The genes are TRBV19 and TRBJ2-5; 8 positions agree with TRBD2. Input material: PBMCs. The TCR was taken from a boy aged 2 to 9 in good health and CMV-seronegative. The CDR3 protein is CASSVSAGVRETQYF. Written as DNA, the CDR3 is TGTGCCAGTAGTGTCTCAGCGGGGGTCCGAGAGACCCAGTACTTC.